Below, 32 T cell receptor beta chains from the same sample are listed, as sequenced in a study of CD8 T cells in Susac syndrome. RNA in amounts of about 0.5 to 1 ug was reverse transcribed with random hexamers. TCRdb analysed the immunoSEQ multiplex PCR reads with MiXCR anew, one entry per CDR3 protein. The sample includes around 230,000 distinct CDR3 sequences, about 96% of them seen just once. Material for sequencing was CD4+ T cells from PBMCs. The receptor set was obtained from a human donor with Susac syndrome.

V and J are TRBV11-3 and TRBJ2-1, with D hard to call. V lost 2 bases to trimming and J lost 0 bases, with 17 bases between them. This CDR3 has 18 residues. CDR1 SGHNT and CDR2 YENEEA come from the germline V gene. CDR3 amino acids: CASSLSPGRTFSYNEQFF. DNA of the CDR3: TGTGCCAGCAGCTTATCCCCCGGACGGACCTTCTCCTACAATGAGCAGTTCTTC. Complete variable domain (other parts from reference TRBV11-3 and TRBJ2-1): EAGVVQSPRYKIIEKKQPVAFWCNPISGHNTLYWYLQNLGQGPELLIRYENEEAVDDSQLPKDRFSAERLKGVDSTLKIQPAELGDSAVYLCASSLSPGRTFSYNEQFFGPGTRLTVL.

CDR3 sequence: CASSRTEGYNEQFF. CDR3 coding DNA: TGTGCCAGCAGTCGGACAGAGGGCTACAATGAGCAGTTCTTC. V and J are TRBV12-3 or TRBV12-4 and TRBJ2-1; TRBD1 is a possible D gene (6 bases). Trimming removed 5 bases from V and 3 bases from J, with 11 bases in between. CDR3 length equals 14 residues.

CDR3 in amino acids: CASSSAGQGTFGDQPQHF. The CDR3 DNA sequence: TGTGCCAGCAGCTCCGCCGGACAGGGGACCTTTGGAGATCAGCCCCAGCATTTT. The V call is TRBV7-9, the J call TRBJ1-5; 9 nucleotides match TRBD1. The CDR3 consists of 18 residues. CDR1 and CDR2 (germline): SEHNR, FQNEAQ (reference sequence). The V segment lost 4 bases and the J segment 5 bases; nucleotides outside the gene matches: 15.

V usage is TRBV5-1 and J usage is TRBJ2-4; D gene uncertain. The CDR3 consists of 15 residues. Germline V gene lookup returns CDR1 SGHRS and CDR2 YFSETQ. V lost 1 base, J lost 5 bases, and 13 bases lay in between. The CDR3 reads CASSLRFSGENIQYF. The CDR3 DNA reads TGCGCCAGCAGCTTGAGGTTTAGTGGGGAAAACATTCAGTACTTC.

The CDR3 bases are TGTGCGTCACAGGGGGAGAACTATGGCTACACCTTC. Its protein is CASQGENYGYTF. The J gene is TRBJ1-2, the V gene TRBV30; 8 bases match TRBD1. The CDR3 runs to 12 residues. Germline CDR1 and CDR2: GTSNPN and SVGIG (reference sequence).

The chain has TRBV15 and TRBJ2-7; 7 bases are a match to TRBD1. This CDR3 has 15 amino acids. The junction had 3 bases not matched to a gene; V was cut back by 1 base and J by 0 bases. Germline V gene data show CDR1 as LNHNV and CDR2 as YYDKDF (reference sequence). CDR3 DNA sequence: TGTGCCACCAGCAGAGCCAGGGGGAGCTCCTACGAGCAGTACTTC. Amino acid sequence: CATSRARGSSYEQYF.

The rearrangement links TRBV7-6 to TRBJ2-1; no clear D. The germline V and J ends were trimmed by 1 base and 3 bases, with 4 bases remaining between them. CDR1 is SGHVS, CDR2 FNYEAQ, per germline. The CDR3 consists of 13 residues. The CDR3 protein is CASSLGYYNEQFF. CDR3 DNA: TGTGCCAGCAGCTTAGGCTACTACAATGAGCAGTTCTTC.

This chain connects TRBV18 to TRBJ1-1; a possible D gene is TRBD1 (6 bases). The V end was cut by 2 bases, the J end by 3 bases, with 16 bases between. From germline, CDR1 is KGHSH and CDR2 LQKENI. This CDR3 spans 16 amino acids. The CDR3 nucleotides read TGTGCCAGCTCACCAGAGATGGACAGACATGACACTGAAGCTTTCTTT. Its translation is CASSPEMDRHDTEAFF.

The chain employs TRBV20-1 and TRBJ2-7; D unresolved. Trimming took 3 bases from V and 3 from J, leaving 3 bases between them. This CDR3 has 10 residues. The germline gives CDR1 DFQATT, CDR2 SNEGSKA (reference sequence). The CDR3 spells CSASGYEQYF. The CDR3 nucleotides read TGCAGTGCTAGCGGCTACGAGCAGTACTTC.

Concerning this clonotype itself: The germline gene is not matched at one end of the junction; a read error may be the cause. The chain links TRBV29-1 to TRBJ1-1; TRBD1 aligns across 7 bases. The CDR3 is 12 residues long. CDR1 SQVTM and CDR2 ANQGSEA come from the germline V gene. CDR3 amino acids: CSTKQGNTEAFF. The CDR3, as DNA: TGCAGCACCAAACAGGGGAACACTGAAGCCTTCTTT.

In its sample, this clonotype was seen once. This chain uses TRBV5-1 with TRBJ2-1, with D possibly being TRBD1 (6 bases). The CDR3 contains 14 residues. Germline CDR1 SGHRS, CDR2 YFSETQ. Trimming shortened V by 4 bases and J by 6 bases, and 14 bases separated the two germline ends. As DNA, the CDR3 is TGCGCCAGCAGCCCATTTACAGGGTCCAATGAGCAGTTCTTC. Translated: CASSPFTGSNEQFF.

The genes are TRBV4-2 and TRBJ2-6; 10 nucleotides match TRBD1. CDR1 is LGHNA and CDR2 is YNFKEQ in the germline V gene. The CDR3 sequence is 18 residues long. V shed 5 bases, J shed 0 bases, and the junction held 7 bases outside the gene matches. The CDR3 coding sequence is TGTGCCAGCAGCTACTGGGGACAGGGGAGCTCTGGGGCCAACGTCCTGACTTTC. Translated: CASSYWGQGSSGANVLTF.

This chain joins TRBV10-3 and TRBJ1-5; perhaps TRBD1 as D (5 bases). Germline V CDR1 and CDR2: ENHRY, SYGVKD. V lost 3 bases to trimming and J lost 6 bases, with 15 bases between them. The CDR3 is made up of 15 amino acids. The CDR3 sequence is CAISDLSRDGQPQHF. The CDR3 DNA is TGTGCCATCAGTGACCTAAGCAGGGACGGTCAGCCCCAGCATTTT.

V and J are TRBV27 and TRBJ1-1; no reliable D call. V lost 9 bases to trimming and J lost 5 bases, with 1 base between them. Germline V CDR1 and CDR2: MNHEY, SMNVEV (reference sequence). The CDR3 has 8 amino acids. CDR3 residues: CARTEAFF. In DNA, the CDR3 is TGTGCCAGGACTGAAGCTTTCTTT.

The chain has TRBV20-1 and TRBJ1-5, with a possible D match to TRBD1 (6 bases). Trimming removed 6 bases from V and 7 bases from J, with 19 bases in between. This CDR3 comprises 14 residues. Looked up from germline, CDR1 is DFQATT and CDR2 is SNEGSKA (reference sequence). The CDR3 is CSAPDRKEGQPQHF. The CDR3 DNA reads as TGCAGTGCACCCGACAGGAAGGAGGGACAGCCCCAGCATTTT.

The rearrangement uses TRBV3-1 and TRBJ1-5, with 7 bases that match TRBD1. The germline V gene encodes CDR1 LGHDT and CDR2 YNNKEL (reference sequence). There are 16 residues in the CDR3. J was trimmed by 0 bases and V by 6 bases; bases with no gene match: 8. The CDR3 region is CASSPNSGGSNQPQHF. The CDR3 nucleotides are TGTGCCAGCAGTCCAAATTCAGGGGGTAGCAATCAGCCCCAGCATTTT. The full variable domain, with the rest looked up from reference TRBV3-1 and TRBJ1-5, is DTAVSQTPKYLVTQMGNDKSIKCEQNLGHDTMYWYKQDSKKFLKIMFSYNNKELIINETVPNRFSPKSPDKAHLNLHINSLELGDSAVYFCASSPNSGGSNQPQHFGDGTRLSIL.

The chain links TRBV2 to TRBJ1-2, with 8 bases matching TRBD1. The germline CDR1 and CDR2 sequences are SNHLY and FYNNEI. CDR3 length equals 13 residues. The V gene end was trimmed by 4 bases and the J gene end by 7 bases; junction bases not matched to a gene: 5. CDR3 residues: CASSGPDRAGYTF. Here the CDR3 DNA reads TGTGCCAGCAGTGGTCCGGACAGGGCTGGCTACACCTTC.

The gene calls are TRBV30 and TRBJ1-2; a weak D match, TRBD1 (5 bases). This CDR3 contains 15 residues. Looked up from germline, CDR1 is GTSNPN and CDR2 is SVGIG (reference sequence). Trimming removed 5 bases at V and 2 bases at J, with 18 bases between. The CDR3 DNA is TGTGCCTGGTTGGTCTGGGGGACCGACAACTATGGCTACACCTTC. Translation gives CAWLVWGTDNYGYTF.

The V gene is TRBV4-1, the J gene TRBJ1-1, with D hard to call. The CDR3 has 16 amino acids. V was trimmed by 0 bases and J by 5 bases, leaving 16 bases between them. Per germline, CDR1 MGHRA and CDR2 YSYEKL. The CDR3 spells CASSQESVAWGTEAFF. Here the CDR3 DNA reads TGCGCCAGCAGCCAAGAAAGCGTGGCTTGGGGAACTGAAGCTTTCTTT.

The chain joins TRBV24-1 to TRBJ1-2, with D hard to call. Deletions cut 1 base from V and 3 bases from J, with 2 bases between. Germline V gives CDR1 KGHDR, CDR2 SFDVKD. This CDR3 is built from 12 residues. The chain's CDR3 is CATSDFYYGYTF. CDR3 nucleotides: TGTGCCACCAGTGATTTTTACTATGGCTACACCTTC.

This clonotype was counted once. The chain uses TRBV30 and TRBJ1-5; the D is unclear. Germline-derived CDR1 and CDR2 are GTSNPN and SVGIG (reference sequence). Trimming left V 0 bases short and J 4 bases short, with 7 bases between. The CDR3 spans 13 residues. The chain's CDR3 is CAWSVTENQPQHF. CDR3 sequence (DNA): TGTGCCTGGAGTGTAACGGAAAATCAGCCCCAGCATTTT. Full variable domain (outside the CDR3, taken from reference TRBV30 and TRBJ1-5): SQTIHQWPATLVQPVGSPLSLECTVEGTSNPNLYWYRQAAGRGLQLLFYSVGIGQISSEVPQNLSASRPQDRQFILSSKKLLLSDSGFYLCAWSVTENQPQHFGDGTRLSIL.

This chain uses TRBV3-1 with TRBJ1-2; D is uncertain. The CDR3 consists of 13 residues. Between the trimmed V and J ends, which lost 8 bases and 2 bases, there was a span of 12 bases. Germline-derived CDR1 and CDR2 are LGHDT and YNNKEL (reference sequence). The CDR3 protein is CASGTTQNYGYTF. Here the CDR3 DNA reads TGTGCCAGCGGAACGACACAGAACTATGGCTACACCTTC.

This clonotype was observed a single time. The chain combines TRBV29-1 with TRBJ2-1; D gene uncertain. This CDR3 is 13 amino acids long. The germline V and J ends were trimmed by 8 bases and 2 bases, with 13 bases remaining between them. The germline V gene encodes CDR1 SQVTM and CDR2 ANQGSEA. CDR3 in amino acids: CSMDHAAYNEQFF. The CDR3 DNA reads TGCAGCATGGACCACGCGGCCTACAATGAGCAGTTCTTC.

This chain links TRBV29-1 with TRBJ2-5; D possibly corresponds to TRBD1 (8 bases). The CDR3 loop spans 16 amino acids. Trimming removed 4 bases from V and 1 base from J, with 19 bases in between. CDR1 is SQVTM, CDR2 ANQGSEA, per germline. The CDR3 nucleotides are TGCAGCGTTGCCCCGAACAGGGGGGGAGGCCAAGAGACCCAGTACTTC. Translated: CSVAPNRGGGQETQYF.

This chain uses TRBV18 with TRBJ2-7, with D hard to call. The V and J ends lost 2 bases and 5 bases respectively, with 7 bases between them. In germline, CDR1 is KGHSH, CDR2 LQKENI. The CDR3 is 12 amino acids. CDR3 amino acids: CASSPMVNEQYF. The CDR3 DNA sequence: TGTGCCAGCTCACCAATGGTAAACGAGCAGTACTTC.

The V call is TRBV6-5, the J call TRBJ2-7, with 7 bases aligning to TRBD1. Germline CDR1 is MNHEY and CDR2 is SVGAGI. The CDR3 has 14 residues. The V segment lost 8 bases and the J segment 1 base; nucleotides outside the gene matches: 8. CDR3 DNA sequence: TGTGCCAGCCGACTGGGACAGAAATCCTACGAGCAGTACTTC. Its protein is CASRLGQKSYEQYF.

J is TRBJ1-1 and V is TRBV11-3; no reliable D call. The CDR3 is 13 amino acids. The ends were cut back, 2 bases at V and 5 bases at J, with 9 bases in the middle. CDR1 SGHNT and CDR2 YENEEA come from the germline V gene. CDR3 region: CASSLTRETEAFF. CDR3 in DNA: TGTGCCAGCAGCTTAACGAGGGAGACTGAAGCTTTCTTT.

The chain is built from TRBV19 and TRBJ2-7; 13 nucleotides agree with TRBD2. J gave up 3 bases and V 5 bases, and 4 bases lay outside the gene matches. The germline CDR1 and CDR2 sequences are LNHDA and SQIVND (reference sequence). This CDR3 comprises 15 residues. In nucleotides, the CDR3 is TGTGCCAGTAGTTTACTAGCGGGAGGGATCTACGAGCAGTACTTC. Translating it yields CASSLLAGGIYEQYF.

The chain links TRBV5-1 to TRBJ1-1, with a tentative D call TRBD1 (6 bases). V was cut by 7 bases and J by 1 base, with 14 bases left in between. This CDR3 has 14 amino acids. Germline lookup yields CDR1 SGHRS and CDR2 YFSETQ. CDR3 nucleotide sequence: TGCGCCAGCGACCCGGGACACGAGAACACTGAAGCTTTCTTT. This codes for CASDPGHENTEAFF.

J is TRBJ2-3 and V is TRBV28, with a possible D match to TRBD2 (5 bases). Germline CDR1 reads MDHEN; CDR2 reads SYDVKM. The length of the CDR3 is 14 residues. V lost 6 bases, J lost 6 bases, and 16 bases lay in between. CDR3 coding DNA: TGTGCCAGCAGCCCTTTCCCCAGAGGGGATACGCAGTATTTT. This encodes CASSPFPRGDTQYF.

This chain uses TRBV28 with TRBJ2-3; D is unresolved. In germline, CDR1 is MDHEN, CDR2 SYDVKM. Deletions cut 6 bases from V and 0 bases from J, with 19 bases between. The CDR3 length is 17 residues. The CDR3 loop is CASSSPFRLASTDTQYF. CDR3 bases: TGTGCCAGCAGCTCGCCATTCAGACTTGCTAGCACAGATACGCAGTATTTT.

This chain uses TRBV9 with TRBJ1-1; D not certain. Deletions cut 2 bases from V and 10 bases from J, with 15 bases between. Germline loops: CDR1 SGDLS, CDR2 YYNGEE. The CDR3 is 13 amino acids. The CDR3 DNA is TGTGCCAGCAGCGTTAATACCGTGGTAGGAGCTTTCTTT. This gives the protein CASSVNTVVGAFF.